Presented here are 21 T cell receptor beta chains from one specimen sequenced in a study of OX40 agonist ivuxolimab in advanced cancers. TCRdb's copy holds only in-frame clones and misses some; the assay was immunoSEQ multiplex PCR. This table has 76,000 or so clones, over 85% appearing once. The sequenced sample was CD4+ or CD8+ T cells sorted from blood, obtained in a trial of the OX40 agonist ivuxolimab. These receptors all stem from an adult with an advanced solid tumor such as melanoma, head and neck, liver or kidney cancer.

The chain has TRBV27 and TRBJ2-7; no clear D. V was trimmed by 3 bases and J by 2 bases, leaving 8 bases between them. This CDR3 has 13 residues. The V gene's germline CDR1 is MNHEY and CDR2 SMNVEV (reference sequence). CDR3: CASSFSPTYEQYF. The CDR3 DNA is TGTGCCAGCAGTTTCTCTCCTACCTACGAGCAGTACTTC.

The rearrangement links TRBV9 to TRBJ2-7, with D possibly matching TRBD2 (5 bases). V lost 0 bases to trimming and J lost 0 bases, with 13 bases between them. CDR3 length equals 16 residues. Germline CDR1 reads SGDLS; CDR2 reads YYNGEE. The CDR3, as DNA: TGTGCCAGCAGCGTAGGGGGAGATATCAGCTCCTACGAGCAGTACTTC. This sequence encodes CASSVGGDISSYEQYF.

This clone was counted once. The chain couples TRBV6-4 to TRBJ2-1, with 8 nucleotides matching TRBD2. The CDR3 consists of 16 residues. With V trimmed by 0 bases and J by 2 bases, 3 bases remained unmatched. Germline CDR1 reads MRHNA; CDR2 reads SNTAGT. DNA of the CDR3: TGTGCCAGCAGTGACTCAGCGGGAGCGGCCTACAATGAGCAGTTCTTC. This encodes CASSDSAGAAYNEQFF.

The chain joins TRBV2 to TRBJ2-7; D gene unclear. Germline V CDR1 and CDR2: SNHLY, FYNNEI. Trimming pared 6 bases from V and 9 bases from J, leaving 9 bases between. The CDR3 has 10 amino acids. This CDR3 reads CASRANPQYF. CDR3 DNA: TGTGCCAGCAGGGCTAACCCGCAGTACTTC.

J is TRBJ1-1 and V is TRBV14, with unresolved D. Trimming stripped 6 bases from V and 6 bases from J, with 11 bases between. The CDR3 length is 12 residues. Germline CDR1 is SGHDN and CDR2 is FVKESK. The CDR3 here is CASSPGSPEAFF. As DNA, the CDR3 is TGTGCCAGCAGTCCGGGGAGCCCTGAAGCTTTCTTT.

This clone is a singleton in its sample. The J gene is TRBJ2-7, the V gene TRBV5-1; 9 bases align to TRBD1. Trimming at V came to 4 bases and at J to 3 bases, leaving 5 bases not matched to a gene. Germline assignment: CDR1 SGHRS and CDR2 YFSETQ. The CDR3 has 14 residues. CDR3 coding DNA: TGCGCCAGCAGCCCCGGGACAGGGAACTACGAGCAGTACTTC. As protein: CASSPGTGNYEQYF. The entire variable domain, with the rest obtained from reference TRBV5-1 and TRBJ2-7, is as follows: KAGVTQTPRYLIKTRGQQVTLSCSPISGHRSVSWYQQTPGQGLQFLFEYFSETQRNKGNFPGRFSGRQFSNSRSEMNVSTLELGDSALYLCASSPGTGNYEQYFGPGTRLTVT.

This clone appeared a single time. The chain joins TRBV27 to TRBJ1-6; a possible D gene is TRBD1 (5 bases). V was shortened by 8 bases and J by 9 bases, with 20 bases between the two germline ends. CDR1 MNHEY and CDR2 SMNVEV come from the germline V gene (reference sequence). This CDR3 comprises 15 residues. The chain's CDR3 is CASSHRGRGPSPLHF. CDR3 sequence (DNA): TGTGCCAGCTCACATAGGGGCCGAGGGCCTTCACCCCTCCACTTT.

This chain connects TRBV6-5 to TRBJ1-5, with D perhaps matching TRBD1 (5 bases). The germline CDR1 and CDR2 sequences are MNHEY and SVGAGI. The CDR3 totals 13 residues. Trimming took off 5 bases at V and 6 bases at J, with 11 bases between the two ends. The DNA of the CDR3 is TGTGCCAGCAGTCCCGGGGCGTTTCAGCCCCAGCATTTT. Its protein is CASSPGAFQPQHF.

V and J are TRBV25-1 and TRBJ2-5; 10 bases are a match to TRBD1. The J call could be wrong; TRBJ2-7 is a better fit for the DNA end. The CDR3 extends over 13 amino acids. The germline V gene has CDR1 MGHDK and CDR2 SYGVNS. CDR3 nucleotide sequence: TGTGCCAGCAGTGGGGACAGGGGAGTCGAGCAGTACTTC. Encoded protein: CASSGDRGVEQYF.

The chain has TRBV19 and TRBJ1-1; the match to TRBD1 covers 7 bases. The J segment lost 2 bases and the V segment lost 7 bases, leaving 10 bases of the junction unmatched. The CDR3 extends over 15 amino acids. Germline V gene data show CDR1 as LNHDA and CDR2 as SQIVND (reference sequence). CDR3 in DNA: TGTGCCAGTACCCTATCGGAAGGGGGCAACACTGAAGCTTTCTTT. This gives the protein CASTLSEGGNTEAFF.

V is TRBV5-4 and J is TRBJ2-7; D may match TRBD1 or TRBD2 (6 bases each). CDR3 size: 15 residues. The V and J ends lost 4 bases and 3 bases respectively, with 17 bases between them. Germline CDR1 reads SGHNT; CDR2 reads YYREEE (reference sequence). The CDR3 nucleotides read TGTGCCAGCAGCCGCGGGGCAGGGGTTGTCTACGAGCAGTACTTC. Residues: CASSRGAGVVYEQYF. The complete variable domain, with remaining parts taken from reference TRBV5-4 and TRBJ2-7, reads ETGVTQSPTHLIKTRGQQVTLRCSSQSGHNTVSWYQQALGQGPQFIFQYYREEENGRGNFPPRFSGLQFPNYSSELNVNALELDDSALYLCASSRGAGVVYEQYFGPGTRLTVT.

This clone was counted a single time. This chain connects TRBV5-4 to TRBJ1-2; possibly TRBD1 for D (6 bases). V lost 2 bases to trimming and J lost 6 bases, with 17 bases between them. This CDR3 comprises 15 residues. Germline V gene lookup returns CDR1 SGHNT and CDR2 YYREEE (reference sequence). The CDR3 DNA reads TGTGCCAGCAGCTTCCCCGGGGGGGCCCCAGATGGCTACACCTTC. Amino acid sequence: CASSFPGGAPDGYTF.

The chain carries TRBV5-1 and TRBJ1-1; D gene unclear. This CDR3 comprises 15 residues. Germline V gene lookup returns CDR1 SGHRS and CDR2 YFSETQ. Between the trimmed V and J ends, which lost 0 bases and 4 bases, there was a span of 13 bases. Here the CDR3 DNA reads TGCGCCAGCAGCTTGGGGCACCGAGGTGGCACTGAAGCTTTCTTT. Translation: CASSLGHRGGTEAFF.

This chain links TRBV28 with TRBJ2-7; the D is unclear. CDR3 length equals 13 residues. Germline V CDR1 and CDR2: MDHEN, SYDVKM. Trimming left V 4 bases short and J 7 bases short, with 14 bases between. In DNA form, the CDR3 reads TGTGCCAGCAGTTCATTATGGGTTGGGGAGCAGTACTTC. This gives the protein CASSSLWVGEQYF.

The gene calls are TRBV29-1 and TRBJ2-6; a possible D gene is TRBD2 (6 bases). Per the germline V gene, CDR1 is SQVTM and CDR2 is ANQGSEA. This CDR3 has 14 residues. V gave up 3 bases and J gave up 0 bases, with 6 bases separating them. CDR3 sequence reads: CSVDGGSGANVLTF. CDR3 DNA: TGCAGCGTTGACGGGGGCTCTGGGGCCAACGTCCTGACTTTC. The full variable domain, its missing parts supplied by reference TRBV29-1 and TRBJ2-6, is SAVISQKPSRDICQRGTSLTIQCQVDSQVTMMFWYRQQPGQSLTLIATANQGSEATYESGFVIDKFPISRPNLTFSTLTVSNMSPEDSSIYLCSVDGGSGANVLTFGAGSRLTVL.

The V gene is TRBV4-1, the J gene TRBJ1-1, with 12 bases identical to TRBD1. CDR3 length: 17 amino acids. With V trimmed by 4 bases and J by 1 base, 7 bases remained unmatched. Germline CDR1 and CDR2: MGHRA and YSYEKL. Written as DNA, the CDR3 is TGCGCCAGCAGCCCTAGGGGGACAGGGGGCAAGAACACTGAAGCTTTCTTT. Protein: CASSPRGTGGKNTEAFF.

This sequence joins TRBV30 and TRBJ1-2; TRBD1 is a possible D gene (5 bases). Trimming stripped 7 bases from V and 5 bases from J, with 20 bases between. The CDR3 runs 14 residues. In germline, CDR1 is GTSNPN, CDR2 SVGIG (reference sequence). The CDR3 DNA is TGTGCCTTTAAGCCAGGGCAACCTTGGTATGGCTACACCTTC. This encodes CAFKPGQPWYGYTF. The whole variable domain, remainder taken from reference TRBV30 and TRBJ1-2, is SQTIHQWPATLVQPVGSPLSLECTVEGTSNPNLYWYRQAAGRGLQLLFYSVGIGQISSEVPQNLSASRPQDRQFILSSKKLLLSDSGFYLCAFKPGQPWYGYTFGSGTRLTVV.

In this sample, this clone turned up once. The chain is built from TRBV29-1 and TRBJ2-1, with 9 bases matching TRBD1. Germline lookup yields CDR1 SQVTM and CDR2 ANQGSEA. The CDR3 contains 14 residues. Germline trimming cut 6 bases from V and 7 bases from J; bases unmatched to any gene: 10. Written as DNA, the CDR3 is TGCAGCGTAGATGGGACAGGGATTCAGAATGAGCAGTTCTTC. Translated, it gives CSVDGTGIQNEQFF.

This chain joins TRBV7-6 and TRBJ2-7, with TRBD1 matching 7 bases. The CDR3 is 14 amino acids. V lost 5 bases and J lost 6; bases outside the gene matches: 10. Germline lookup yields CDR1 SGHVS and CDR2 FNYEAQ. In nucleotides, the CDR3 is TGTGCCAGCAGCCGGACTCGAGGGGGCACCGAGCAGTACTTC. This encodes CASSRTRGGTEQYF.

The chain uses TRBV27 and TRBJ2-7; 8 nucleotides align to TRBD2. Germline V lookup: CDR1 MNHEY, CDR2 SMNVEV (reference sequence). CDR3 length equals 15 residues. V shed 2 bases, J shed 2 bases, and the junction held 5 bases outside the gene matches. The CDR3 coding sequence is TGTGCCAGCAGTTTAACACTAGCGGCGGCCTACGAGCAGTACTTC. It is translated as CASSLTLAAAYEQYF.

The V call is TRBV6-6, the J call TRBJ2-7; 7 positions agree with TRBD2. V was clipped by 8 bases and J by 9 bases; unmatched bases: 13. Germline CDR1 and CDR2: MNHNY and SVGAGI (reference sequence). This CDR3 region has 13 residues. CDR3 nucleotides: TGTGCCAGCGGCAGGGACTACTTTGAAGCGCAGTACTTC. It encodes CASGRDYFEAQYF.